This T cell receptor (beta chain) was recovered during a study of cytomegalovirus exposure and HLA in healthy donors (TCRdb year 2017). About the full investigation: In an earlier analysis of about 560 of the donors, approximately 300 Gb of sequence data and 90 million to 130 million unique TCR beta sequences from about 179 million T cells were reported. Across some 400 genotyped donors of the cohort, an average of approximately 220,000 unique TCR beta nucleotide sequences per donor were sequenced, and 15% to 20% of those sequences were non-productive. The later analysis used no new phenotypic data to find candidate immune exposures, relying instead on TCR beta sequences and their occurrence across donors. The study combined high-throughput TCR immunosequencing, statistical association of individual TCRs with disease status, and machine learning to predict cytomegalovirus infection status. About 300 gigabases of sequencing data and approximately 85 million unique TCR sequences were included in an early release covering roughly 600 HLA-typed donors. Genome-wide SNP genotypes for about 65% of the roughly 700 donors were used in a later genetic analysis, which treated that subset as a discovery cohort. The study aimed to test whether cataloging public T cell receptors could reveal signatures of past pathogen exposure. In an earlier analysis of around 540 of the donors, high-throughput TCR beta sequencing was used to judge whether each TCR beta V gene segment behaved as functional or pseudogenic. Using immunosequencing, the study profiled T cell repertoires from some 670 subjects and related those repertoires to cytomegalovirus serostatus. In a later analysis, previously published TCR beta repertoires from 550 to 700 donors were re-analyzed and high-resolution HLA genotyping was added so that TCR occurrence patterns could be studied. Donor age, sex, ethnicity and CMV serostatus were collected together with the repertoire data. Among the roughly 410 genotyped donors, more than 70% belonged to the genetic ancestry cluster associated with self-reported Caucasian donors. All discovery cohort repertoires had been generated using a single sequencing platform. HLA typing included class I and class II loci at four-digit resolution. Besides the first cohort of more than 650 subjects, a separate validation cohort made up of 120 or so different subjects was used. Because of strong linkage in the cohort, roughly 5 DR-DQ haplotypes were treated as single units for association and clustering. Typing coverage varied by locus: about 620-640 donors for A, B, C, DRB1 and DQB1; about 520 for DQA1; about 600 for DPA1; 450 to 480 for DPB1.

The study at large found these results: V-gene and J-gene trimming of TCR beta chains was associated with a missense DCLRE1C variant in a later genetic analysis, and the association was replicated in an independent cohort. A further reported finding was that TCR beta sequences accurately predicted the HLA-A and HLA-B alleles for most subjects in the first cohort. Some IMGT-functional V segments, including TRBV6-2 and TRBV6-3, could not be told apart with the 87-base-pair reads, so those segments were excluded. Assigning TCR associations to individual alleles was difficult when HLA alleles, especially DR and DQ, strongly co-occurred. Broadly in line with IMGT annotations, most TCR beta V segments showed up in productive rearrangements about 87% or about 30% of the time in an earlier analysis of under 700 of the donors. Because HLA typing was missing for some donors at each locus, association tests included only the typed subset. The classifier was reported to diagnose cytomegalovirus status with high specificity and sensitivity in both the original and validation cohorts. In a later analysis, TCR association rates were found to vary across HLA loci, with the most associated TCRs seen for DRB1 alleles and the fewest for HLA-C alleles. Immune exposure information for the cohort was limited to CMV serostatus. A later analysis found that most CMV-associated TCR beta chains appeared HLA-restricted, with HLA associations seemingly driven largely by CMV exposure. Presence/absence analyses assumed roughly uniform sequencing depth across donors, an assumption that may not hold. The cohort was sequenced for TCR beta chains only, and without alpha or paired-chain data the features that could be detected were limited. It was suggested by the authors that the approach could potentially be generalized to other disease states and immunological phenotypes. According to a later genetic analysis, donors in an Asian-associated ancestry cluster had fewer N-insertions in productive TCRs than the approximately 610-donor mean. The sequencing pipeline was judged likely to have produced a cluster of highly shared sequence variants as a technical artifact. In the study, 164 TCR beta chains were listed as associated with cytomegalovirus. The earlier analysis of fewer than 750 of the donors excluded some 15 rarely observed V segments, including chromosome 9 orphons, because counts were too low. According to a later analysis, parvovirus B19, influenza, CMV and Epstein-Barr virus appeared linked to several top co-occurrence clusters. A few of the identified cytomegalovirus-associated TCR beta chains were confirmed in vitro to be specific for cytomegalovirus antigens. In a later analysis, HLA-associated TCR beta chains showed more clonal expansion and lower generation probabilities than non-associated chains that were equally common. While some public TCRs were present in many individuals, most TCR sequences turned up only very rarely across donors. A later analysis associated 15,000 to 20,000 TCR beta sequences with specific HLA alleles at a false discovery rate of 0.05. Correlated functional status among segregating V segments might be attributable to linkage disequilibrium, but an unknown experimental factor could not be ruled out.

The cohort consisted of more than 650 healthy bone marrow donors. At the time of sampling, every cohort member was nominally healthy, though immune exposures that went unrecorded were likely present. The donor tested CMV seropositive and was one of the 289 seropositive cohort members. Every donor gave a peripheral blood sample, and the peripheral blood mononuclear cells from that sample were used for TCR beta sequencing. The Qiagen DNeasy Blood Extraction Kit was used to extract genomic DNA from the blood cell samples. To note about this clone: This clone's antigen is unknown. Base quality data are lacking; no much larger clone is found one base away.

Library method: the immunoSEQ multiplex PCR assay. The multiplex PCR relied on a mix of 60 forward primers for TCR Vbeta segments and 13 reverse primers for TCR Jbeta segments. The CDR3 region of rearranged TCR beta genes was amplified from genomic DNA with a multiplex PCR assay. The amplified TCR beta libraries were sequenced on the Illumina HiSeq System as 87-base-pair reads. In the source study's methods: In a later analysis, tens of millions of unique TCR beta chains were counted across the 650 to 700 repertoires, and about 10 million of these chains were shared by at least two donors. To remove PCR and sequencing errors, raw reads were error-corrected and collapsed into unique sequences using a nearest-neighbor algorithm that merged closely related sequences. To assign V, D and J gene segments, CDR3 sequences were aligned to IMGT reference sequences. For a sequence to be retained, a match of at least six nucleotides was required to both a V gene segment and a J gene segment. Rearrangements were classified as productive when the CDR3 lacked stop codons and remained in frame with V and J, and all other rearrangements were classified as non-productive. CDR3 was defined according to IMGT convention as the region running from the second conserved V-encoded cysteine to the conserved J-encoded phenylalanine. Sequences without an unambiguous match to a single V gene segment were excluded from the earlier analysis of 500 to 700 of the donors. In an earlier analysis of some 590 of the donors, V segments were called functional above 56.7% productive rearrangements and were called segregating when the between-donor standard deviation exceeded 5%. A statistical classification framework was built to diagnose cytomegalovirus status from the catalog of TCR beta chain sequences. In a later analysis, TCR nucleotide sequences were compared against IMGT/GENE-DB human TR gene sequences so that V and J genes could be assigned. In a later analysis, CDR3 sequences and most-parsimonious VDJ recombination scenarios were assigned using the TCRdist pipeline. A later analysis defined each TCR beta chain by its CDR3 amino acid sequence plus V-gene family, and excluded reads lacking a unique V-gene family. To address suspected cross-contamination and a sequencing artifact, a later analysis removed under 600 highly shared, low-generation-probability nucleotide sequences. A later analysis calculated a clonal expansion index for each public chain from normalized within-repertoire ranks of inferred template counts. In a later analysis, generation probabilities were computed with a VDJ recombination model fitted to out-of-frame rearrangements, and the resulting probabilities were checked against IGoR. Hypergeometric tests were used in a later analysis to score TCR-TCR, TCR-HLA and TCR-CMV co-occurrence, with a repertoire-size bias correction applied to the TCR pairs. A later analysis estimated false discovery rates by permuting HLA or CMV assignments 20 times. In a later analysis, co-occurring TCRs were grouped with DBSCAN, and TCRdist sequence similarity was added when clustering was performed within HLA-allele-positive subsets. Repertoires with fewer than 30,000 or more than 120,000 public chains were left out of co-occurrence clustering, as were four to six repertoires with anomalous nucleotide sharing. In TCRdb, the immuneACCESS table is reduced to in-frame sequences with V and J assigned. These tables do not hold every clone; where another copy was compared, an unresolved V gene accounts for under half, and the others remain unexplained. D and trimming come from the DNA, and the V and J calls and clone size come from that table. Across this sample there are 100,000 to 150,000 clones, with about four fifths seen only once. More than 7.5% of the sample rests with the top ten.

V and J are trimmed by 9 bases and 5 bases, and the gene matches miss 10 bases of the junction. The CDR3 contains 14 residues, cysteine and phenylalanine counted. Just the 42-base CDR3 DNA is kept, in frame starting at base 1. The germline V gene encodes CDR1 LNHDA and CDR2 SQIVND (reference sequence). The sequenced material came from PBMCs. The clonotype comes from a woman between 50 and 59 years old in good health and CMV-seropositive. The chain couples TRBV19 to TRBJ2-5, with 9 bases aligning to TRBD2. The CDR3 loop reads CASSLAGGRETQYF. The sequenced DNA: TGTGCCAGCTCTCTGGCGGGGGGGCGGGAGACCCAGTACTTC.